This T cell receptor (beta chain) stems from a study of T-cell reconstitution after alpha-beta-depleted transplantation in children. The TCRbeta library was prepared with unique molecular identifiers. TCRdb reanalysed the PCR reads using MiXCR and keeps one entry per CDR3 protein. Of roughly 310,000 distinct CDR3 sequences in the sample, 23% were seen once. This CDR3 is 21 amino acids long. V lost 1 base and J lost 7, with 33 bases in between. Germline V gene data show CDR1 as SGHRS and CDR2 as YFSETQ. The rearrangement uses TRBV5-1 and TRBJ2-1; the D gene is possibly TRBD1 (6 bases). This clonotype was sampled from a male patient aged 10 to 17 who had a stem cell transplant for acute lymphoblastic leukemia, so the T cells may come from the graft donor. Sequencing used PBMCs, mostly from graft donor cells, obtained 180 days after TCRalphabeta/CD19-depleted stem cell transplant. The CDR3 region has the DNA TGCGCCAGCAGCTTGCCGAGAATTACCCGGGACAATCCCATTTGGAGAAATGAGCAGTTCTTC. Translation gives CASSLPRITRDNPIWRNEQFF.